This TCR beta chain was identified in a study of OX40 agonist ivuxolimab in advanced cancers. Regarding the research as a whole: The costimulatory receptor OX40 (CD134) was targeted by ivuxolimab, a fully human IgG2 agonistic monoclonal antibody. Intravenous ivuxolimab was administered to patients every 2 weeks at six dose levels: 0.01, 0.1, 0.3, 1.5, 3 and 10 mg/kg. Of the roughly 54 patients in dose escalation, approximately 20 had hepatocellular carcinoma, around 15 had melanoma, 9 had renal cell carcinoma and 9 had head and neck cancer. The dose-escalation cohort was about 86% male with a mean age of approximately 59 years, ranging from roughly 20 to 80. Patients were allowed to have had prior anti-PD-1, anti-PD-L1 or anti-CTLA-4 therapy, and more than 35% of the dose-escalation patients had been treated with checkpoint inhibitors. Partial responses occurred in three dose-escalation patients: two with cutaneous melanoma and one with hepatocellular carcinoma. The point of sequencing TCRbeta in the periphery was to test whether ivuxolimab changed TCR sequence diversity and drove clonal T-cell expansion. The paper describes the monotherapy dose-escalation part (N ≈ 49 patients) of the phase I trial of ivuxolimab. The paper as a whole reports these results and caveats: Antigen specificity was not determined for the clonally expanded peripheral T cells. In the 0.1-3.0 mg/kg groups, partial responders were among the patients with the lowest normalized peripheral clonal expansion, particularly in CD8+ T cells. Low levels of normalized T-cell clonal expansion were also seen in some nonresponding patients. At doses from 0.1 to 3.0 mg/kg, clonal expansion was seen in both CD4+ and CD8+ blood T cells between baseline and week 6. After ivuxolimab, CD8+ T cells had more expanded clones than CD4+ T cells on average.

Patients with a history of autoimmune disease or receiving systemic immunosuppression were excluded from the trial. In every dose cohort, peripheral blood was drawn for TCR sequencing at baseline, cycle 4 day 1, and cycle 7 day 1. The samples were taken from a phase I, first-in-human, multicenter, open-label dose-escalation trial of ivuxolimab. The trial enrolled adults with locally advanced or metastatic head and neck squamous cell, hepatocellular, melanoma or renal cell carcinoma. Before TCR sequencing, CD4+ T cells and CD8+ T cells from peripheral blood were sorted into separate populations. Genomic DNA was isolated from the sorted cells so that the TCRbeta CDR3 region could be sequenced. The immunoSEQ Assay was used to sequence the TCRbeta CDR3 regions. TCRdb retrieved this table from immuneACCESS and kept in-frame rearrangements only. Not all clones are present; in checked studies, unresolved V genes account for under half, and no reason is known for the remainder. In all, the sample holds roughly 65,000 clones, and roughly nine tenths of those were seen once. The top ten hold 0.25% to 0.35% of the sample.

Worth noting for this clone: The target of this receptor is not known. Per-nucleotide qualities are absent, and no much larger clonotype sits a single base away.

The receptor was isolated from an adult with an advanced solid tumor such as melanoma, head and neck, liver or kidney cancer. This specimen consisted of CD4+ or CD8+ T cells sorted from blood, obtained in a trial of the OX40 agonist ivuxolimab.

The DNA is TGTGCCAGCAGCCTACCCGGGACAGGGGCCTTCGAGCAGTACTTC. Translation gives CASSLPGTGAFEQYF. The sequence links TRBV11-2 to TRBJ2-7; a stretch of 10 junction bases matches TRBD1. Here V drops 5 bases and J drops 6 bases, and the junction holds 10 bases not matched to any gene. Reading the germline V gene gives CDR1 SGHAT and CDR2 FQNNGV. Measured from the cysteine to the phenylalanine, the CDR3 is 15 residues long. Of all the DNA, just the CDR3 is kept, 45 bases in frame from base 1. Extended through the reference TRBV11-2 and TRBJ2-7 proteins, this CDR3 yields the full variable domain: EAGVAQSPRYKIIEKRQSVAFWCNPISGHATLYWYQQILGQGPKLLIQFQNNGVVDDSQLPKDRFSAERLKGVDSTLKIQPAKLEDSAVYLCASSLPGTGAFEQYFGPGTRLTVT.